One sample yielded the 29 T cell receptor beta chains listed below, sequenced in a study of technical replicates of blood from four donors. Measured with immunoSEQ multiplex PCR; TCRdb has only the in-frame clones, and not every one. The data show about 81,000 clones, with around 93% seen just once and about 0.26% held by the top ten. The source material was T cells isolated from PBMCs. Receptors were obtained from a human donor in good health.

V and J are TRBV14 and TRBJ2-5; TRBD2 might be the D (6 bases). V was trimmed by 4 bases and J by 4 bases, leaving 22 bases between them. Germline assignment: CDR1 SGHDN and CDR2 FVKESK. The CDR3 extends over 17 amino acids. CDR3 loop: CASSLTGVGVERETQYF. The CDR3 DNA follows: TGTGCCAGCAGCCTGACGGGGGTCGGAGTGGAAAGAGAGACCCAGTACTTC.

The rearrangement uses TRBV28 and TRBJ2-1; D gene ambiguous. V was trimmed by 6 bases and J by 0 bases, leaving 15 bases between them. CDR3 size: 16 residues. Germline assignment: CDR1 MDHEN and CDR2 SYDVKM. The CDR3 loop reads CASRPVPFSSYNEQFF. DNA for the CDR3: TGTGCCAGCAGACCTGTCCCTTTTAGCTCCTACAATGAGCAGTTCTTC.

The V call is TRBV5-1, the J call TRBJ2-2, with TRBD1 identical over 8 bases. Per germline, CDR1 SGHRS and CDR2 YFSETQ. V dropped 0 bases and J dropped 3; count of bases not matched to a gene: 1. The CDR3 totals 15 residues. CDR3 sequence: CASSLDRGDTGELFF. The CDR3 DNA follows: TGCGCCAGCAGCTTGGACAGGGGGGACACCGGGGAGCTGTTTTTT. Combining the CDR3 with reference TRBV5-1 and TRBJ2-2 gives the whole variable domain KAGVTQTPRYLIKTRGQQVTLSCSPISGHRSVSWYQQTPGQGLQFLFEYFSETQRNKGNFPGRFSGRQFSNSRSEMNVSTLELGDSALYLCASSLDRGDTGELFFGEGSRLTVL.

The chain employs TRBV4-2 and TRBJ2-5, with TRBD2 as a possible D gene (5 bases). Germline CDR1 LGHNA, CDR2 YNFKEQ. Deletions cut 1 base from V and 1 base from J, with 10 bases between. The length of the CDR3 is 15 residues. Written as DNA, the CDR3 is TGTGCCAGCAGCCAAGGACCGGGAAGCCAAGAGACCCAGTACTTC. This translates into CASSQGPGSQETQYF.

This chain connects TRBV6-4 to TRBJ2-4; 14 bases map to TRBD2. Germline values: CDR1 MRHNA, CDR2 SNTAGT. The CDR3 is 18 residues long. The V and J ends lost 5 bases and 2 bases, in that order; junction bases with no gene match: 8. The CDR3 is CASSSGTSGSGTKNIQYF. Written as DNA, the CDR3 is TGTGCCAGCAGTTCCGGGACTAGCGGGAGCGGTACCAAAAACATTCAGTACTTC.

The CDR3 bases are TGTGCCAGCAGTGAAATGGGCGGGAGCGCCTACGAGCAGTACTTC. Translated, it gives CASSEMGGSAYEQYF. V and J are TRBV6-1 and TRBJ2-7; 7 bases map to TRBD2. This CDR3 region has 15 residues. Germline V gene lookup returns CDR1 MNHNS and CDR2 SASEGT. After removal of 2 bases from V and 2 bases from J, the junction contained 6 bases not matched to a gene.

This clone has only a few counts. This chain links TRBV27 with TRBJ1-6; 7 bases map to TRBD1. Germline V CDR1 and CDR2: MNHEY, SMNVEV (reference sequence). This CDR3 is 14 amino acids long. V lost 5 bases, J lost 7 bases, and 5 bases stayed unmatched. The chain's CDR3 is CASSHRQGNSPLHF. CDR3 DNA: TGTGCCAGCAGTCACCGACAGGGCAATTCACCCCTCCACTTT.

The V gene is TRBV2, the J gene TRBJ1-2, with TRBD1 matching over 10 bases. The CDR3 consists of 13 residues. Trimming at V came to 10 bases and at J to 4 bases, leaving 6 bases not matched to a gene. Germline V gene lookup returns CDR1 SNHLY and CDR2 FYNNEI. CDR3 DNA sequence: TGTGCCACCGGACAGGGGGATCGCTATGGCTACACCTTC. Its translation is CATGQGDRYGYTF.

This chain connects TRBV11-2 to TRBJ2-7, with TRBD2 matching 14 bases. CDR1 and CDR2 (germline): SGHAT, FQNNGV. V dropped 5 bases and J dropped 5; count of bases not matched to a gene: 5. The CDR3 consists of 15 residues. The CDR3 coding sequence is TGTGCCAGCAGCCAAGGGACTAGCGGGAGCCACGAGCAGTACTTC. Amino acid sequence: CASSQGTSGSHEQYF. Complete variable domain (other parts from reference TRBV11-2 and TRBJ2-7): EAGVAQSPRYKIIEKRQSVAFWCNPISGHATLYWYQQILGQGPKLLIQFQNNGVVDDSQLPKDRFSAERLKGVDSTLKIQPAKLEDSAVYLCASSQGTSGSHEQYFGPGTRLTVT.

The rearrangement joins TRBV19 to TRBJ1-4, with D unresolved. Germline lookup yields CDR1 LNHDA and CDR2 SQIVND (reference sequence). Trimming left V 6 bases short and J 8 bases short, with 10 bases between. The CDR3 extends over 12 amino acids. The CDR3 here is CASSTGTEKLFF. Here the CDR3 DNA reads TGTGCCAGTAGCACGGGAACCGAAAAACTGTTTTTT.

CDR3 region: CASSLALGQGLPEAFF. CDR3 DNA sequence: TGTGCCAGCAGCTTAGCCCTAGGACAGGGGCTCCCTGAAGCTTTCTTT. The chain joins TRBV7-6 to TRBJ1-1; 9 positions match TRBD1. The germline gives CDR1 SGHVS, CDR2 FNYEAQ. Trimming took 0 bases from V and 6 from J; bases not matched to a gene: 8. CDR3 size: 16 residues.

The gene calls are TRBV5-4 and TRBJ1-5, with TRBD1 as a possible D gene (6 bases). The V and J ends lost 0 bases and 2 bases respectively, with 9 bases between them. This CDR3 contains 15 residues. Germline CDR1 reads SGHNT; CDR2 reads YYREEE (reference sequence). The CDR3: CASSLVPGGNQPQHF. In DNA, the CDR3 is TGTGCCAGCAGCTTGGTACCAGGGGGCAATCAGCCCCAGCATTTT.

The CDR3 nucleotides read TGTGCCAGCAGCCCTCTAGCGGGGGGGCGGGAGGAGACCCAGTACTTC. It is translated as CASSPLAGGREETQYF. The chain uses TRBV7-3 and TRBJ2-5, with 12 bases lining up with TRBD2. This CDR3 contains 16 residues. The V segment lost 5 bases and the J segment 5 bases; nucleotides outside the gene matches: 9. CDR1 and CDR2 from the germline V gene are SGHTA and FQGTGA. Looking up the rest from reference TRBV7-3 and TRBJ2-5 gives the full variable domain: GAGVSQTPSNKVTEKGKYVELRCDPISGHTALYWYRQSLGQGPEFLIYFQGTGAADDSGLPNDRFFAVRPEGSVSTLKIQRTERGDSAVYLCASSPLAGGREETQYFGPGTRLLVL.

This clone was detected once. The rearrangement uses TRBV4-1 and TRBJ2-2; 7 nucleotides agree with TRBD1. Germline CDR1 MGHRA, CDR2 YSYEKL. The junction had 5 bases not matched to a gene; V was cut back by 5 bases and J by 2 bases. The CDR3 runs 15 residues. CDR3 DNA: TGCGCCAGCAGCGGAAGGGGGCAAAACACCGGGGAGCTGTTTTTT. It codes for CASSGRGQNTGELFF.

The rearrangement joins TRBV7-2 to TRBJ2-5, with 7 bases aligning to TRBD2. The germline V gene encodes CDR1 SGHTA and CDR2 FQGNSA. The CDR3 is made up of 14 amino acids. V lost 7 bases and J lost 7; bases outside the gene matches: 12. CDR3: CASTVTGGGGTQYF. The CDR3 nucleotides read TGTGCCAGCACCGTTACGGGGGGAGGTGGGACCCAGTACTTC. The variable domain in full, completed from reference TRBV7-2 and TRBJ2-5, reads GAGVSQSPSNKVTEKGKDVELRCDPISGHTALYWYRQSLGQGLEFLIYFQGNSAPDKSGLPSDRFSAERTGGSVSTLTIQRTQQEDSAVYLCASTVTGGGGTQYFGPGTRLLVL.

V and J are TRBV5-4 and TRBJ2-3; 10 bases are shared with TRBD2. The V gene's germline CDR1 is SGHNT and CDR2 YYREEE (reference sequence). This CDR3 is 15 amino acids long. J gave up 4 bases and V 4 bases, and 6 bases lay outside the gene matches. The CDR3 here is CASSAGTSDSDTQYF. CDR3 coding DNA: TGTGCCAGCAGCGCAGGGACTAGCGATTCAGATACGCAGTATTTT. Full variable domain (rest looked up from reference TRBV5-4 and TRBJ2-3): ETGVTQSPTHLIKTRGQQVTLRCSSQSGHNTVSWYQQALGQGPQFIFQYYREEENGRGNFPPRFSGLQFPNYSSELNVNALELDDSALYLCASSAGTSDSDTQYFGPGTRLTVL.

This chain uses TRBV29-1 with TRBJ2-3, with 8 bases matching TRBD2. J lost 4 bases, V lost 5 bases, and 11 bases had no gene match. CDR3 length: 15 amino acids. The germline CDR1 and CDR2 sequences are SQVTM and ANQGSEA. The CDR3 here is CSVRPFAGGSDTQYF. CDR3 DNA sequence: TGCAGCGTTCGTCCCTTCGCGGGAGGTTCAGATACGCAGTATTTT.

V gene TRBV6-1 combines with J gene TRBJ1-4; D is ambiguous. Germline CDR1 is MNHNS and CDR2 is SASEGT. V was clipped by 2 bases and J by 3 bases, with 10 bases between them. The CDR3 has 15 residues. As DNA, the CDR3 is TGTGCCAGCAGTGAACCACCGGGTTCTAATGAAAAACTGTTTTTT. Translating it yields CASSEPPGSNEKLFF.

This clone is a singleton in its sample. The chain is built from TRBV5-1 and TRBJ2-5; 8 bases fit TRBD2. CDR1 is SGHRS and CDR2 is YFSETQ in the germline V gene. Trimming at V came to 4 bases and at J to 5 bases, leaving 10 bases not matched to a gene. The CDR3 sequence is 15 residues long. The CDR3 nucleotides are TGCGCCAGCAGCCCCTTGCCTACGGGGGGGGAGACCCAGTACTTC. This codes for CASSPLPTGGETQYF. The full variable domain, completed using reference TRBV5-1 and TRBJ2-5, is KAGVTQTPRYLIKTRGQQVTLSCSPISGHRSVSWYQQTPGQGLQFLFEYFSETQRNKGNFPGRFSGRQFSNSRSEMNVSTLELGDSALYLCASSPLPTGGETQYFGPGTRLLVL.

The chain links TRBV25-1 to TRBJ2-2, with D possibly TRBD1 on 6 matching bases. V lost 5 bases and J lost 0, with 16 bases in between. The germline gives CDR1 MGHDK, CDR2 SYGVNS. The length of the CDR3 is 17 residues. The CDR3 bases are TGTGCCAGCAGTCGGGACCTCAGGGGTACGAACACCGGGGAGCTGTTTTTT. It is translated as CASSRDLRGTNTGELFF.

This clone has just one count. The DNA for the CDR3 is TGTGCCAGCAGTTTAAGGTTCAGGGACACTGAAGCTTTCTTT. It codes for CASSLRFRDTEAFF. The J gene is TRBJ1-1, the V gene TRBV28, with D possibly matching TRBD1 (5 bases). Trimming stripped 2 bases from V and 3 bases from J, with 10 bases between. Per the germline V gene, CDR1 is MDHEN and CDR2 is SYDVKM. CDR3 length: 14 amino acids.

V is TRBV9 and J is TRBJ1-4; no clear D gene. The ends were cut back, 0 bases at V and 8 bases at J, with 14 bases in the middle. CDR3 length: 15 residues. From germline, CDR1 is SGDLS and CDR2 YYNGEE. This chain's CDR3 is CASSVEGGNREKLFF. CDR3 DNA: TGTGCCAGCAGCGTAGAAGGAGGGAATAGGGAAAAACTGTTTTTT.

J is TRBJ1-1 and V is TRBV11-3, with 8 bases that match TRBD1. CDR1 SGHNT and CDR2 YENEEA come from the germline V gene. The length of the CDR3 is 13 residues. V dropped 5 bases and J dropped 2; count of bases not matched to a gene: 1. The DNA for the CDR3 is TGTGCCAGCAGCCAGGGGGCCAACACTGAAGCTTTCTTT. Its translation is CASSQGANTEAFF.

The chain's CDR3 is CASSLRLAGETDTQYF. The CDR3 coding sequence is TGCGCCAGCAGCTTGCGACTAGCGGGAGAAACAGATACGCAGTATTTT. This sequence joins TRBV5-1 and TRBJ2-3, with TRBD2 identical over 12 bases. Losses at the gene ends were 1 base for V and 3 bases for J; bases not matched to a gene: 3. The CDR3 extends over 16 amino acids. Per the germline V gene, CDR1 is SGHRS and CDR2 is YFSETQ.

This chain joins TRBV9 and TRBJ2-3, with TRBD2 identical over 9 bases. This CDR3 spans 15 amino acids. With V trimmed by 4 bases and J by 5 bases, 8 bases remained unmatched. CDR1 is SGDLS and CDR2 is YYNGEE in the germline V gene. This chain's CDR3 is CASSPGTSLLDTQYF. The CDR3 region has the DNA TGTGCCAGCAGCCCCGGGACTAGCTTATTAGATACGCAGTATTTT.

The chain has TRBV5-1 and TRBJ1-4, with 7 bases matching TRBD1. CDR3 size: 13 residues. CDR1 and CDR2 from the germline V gene are SGHRS and YFSETQ. V gave up 5 bases and J gave up 5 bases; unmatched junction bases: 3. Here the CDR3 reads CASSLTGNEKLFF. The DNA of the CDR3 is TGCGCCAGCAGTCTGACAGGGAATGAAAAACTGTTTTTT.

This chain links TRBV30 with TRBJ1-6; weak D call: TRBD1 (5 bases). Germline values: CDR1 GTSNPN, CDR2 SVGIG (reference sequence). Trimming took off 0 bases at V and 4 bases at J, with 19 bases between the two ends. The CDR3 loop spans 18 amino acids. The CDR3, as DNA: TGTGCCTGGAGTGTGCGGGGGGACCCAGTCCTATATAATTCACCCCTCCACTTT. It codes for CAWSVRGDPVLYNSPLHF.

The chain links TRBV5-1 to TRBJ2-7; D not certain. CDR1 is SGHRS, CDR2 YFSETQ, per germline. V was trimmed by 2 bases and J by 3 bases, leaving 9 bases between them. The CDR3 has 13 residues. CDR3 sequence reads: CASSFGSFYEQYF. The CDR3 DNA is TGCGCCAGCAGCTTCGGTAGCTTCTACGAGCAGTACTTC.

J is TRBJ1-1 and V is TRBV19; TRBD1 matches at 8 bases. Germline CDR1 is LNHDA and CDR2 is SQIVND (reference sequence). The CDR3 has 16 amino acids. Trimming removed 4 bases from V and 4 bases from J; junction bases left unmatched: 11. The CDR3 region is CASSRASPTGGTEAFF. CDR3 in DNA: TGTGCCAGTAGTAGAGCAAGCCCAACAGGGGGCACTGAAGCTTTCTTT.